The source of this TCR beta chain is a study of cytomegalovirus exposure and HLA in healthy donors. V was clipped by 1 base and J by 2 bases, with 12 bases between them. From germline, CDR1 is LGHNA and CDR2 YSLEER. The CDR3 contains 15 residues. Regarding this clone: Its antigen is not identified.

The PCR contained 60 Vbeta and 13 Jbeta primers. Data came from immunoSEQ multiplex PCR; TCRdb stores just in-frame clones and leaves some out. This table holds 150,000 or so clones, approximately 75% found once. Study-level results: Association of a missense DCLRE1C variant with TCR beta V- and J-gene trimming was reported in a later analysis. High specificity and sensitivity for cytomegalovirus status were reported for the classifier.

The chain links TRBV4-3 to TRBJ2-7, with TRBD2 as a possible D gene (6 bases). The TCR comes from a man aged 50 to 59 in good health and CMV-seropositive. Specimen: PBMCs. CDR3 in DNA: TGCGCCAGCAGCCAAGCTCCTAGCGACACCTACGAGCAGTACTTC. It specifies CASSQAPSDTYEQYF.